Presented here are 4 T cell receptor beta chains from one specimen sequenced in a study of blood T cell repertoires in COVID-19. TCRdb's table, derived via immunoSEQ multiplex PCR, lists solely in-frame clones and lacks some. The sample contains approximately 200,000 clones, around nine tenths of which appear only once. The sequencing input was peripheral blood. These receptor sequences come from a man aged 18 to 29 with active or convalescent COVID-19.

The genes are TRBV27 and TRBJ2-5, with 9 bases lining up with TRBD2. V was pared by 6 bases and J by 4 bases, with 6 bases of the junction left unmatched. Germline V gene lookup returns CDR1 MNHEY and CDR2 SMNVEV (reference sequence). CDR3 length: 14 residues. The CDR3 region is CASSAGGPGETQYF. In nucleotides, the CDR3 is TGTGCCAGCAGCGCGGGAGGGCCGGGAGAGACCCAGTACTTC.

This chain uses TRBV30 with TRBJ1-1; 7 positions match TRBD1. The CDR3 has 13 amino acids. The V segment lost 3 bases and the J segment 1 base; nucleotides outside the gene matches: 2. CDR1 is GTSNPN and CDR2 is SVGIG in the germline V gene (reference sequence). CDR3 nucleotide sequence: TGTGCCTGGAGAAGGACAGGGAACACTGAAGCTTTCTTT. Translating gives CAWRRTGNTEAFF.

J is TRBJ1-5 and V is TRBV28; TRBD1 matches at 7 bases. CDR3 length equals 14 residues. The germline V gene encodes CDR1 MDHEN and CDR2 SYDVKM. Losses at the gene ends were 4 bases for V and 2 bases for J; bases not matched to a gene: 2. DNA for the CDR3: TGTGCCAGCAGTTACGGACAGGGCAATCAGCCCCAGCATTTT. Translation: CASSYGQGNQPQHF.

The chain joins TRBV11-3 to TRBJ2-1, with D uncertain. With 0 bases removed from V and 6 bases from J, the gap between germline ends came to 6 bases. The germline gives CDR1 SGHNT, CDR2 YENEEA. The CDR3 covers 13 residues. The CDR3 loop is CASSLDTPNEQFF. The CDR3 coding sequence is TGTGCCAGCAGCTTAGATACTCCCAATGAGCAGTTCTTC.